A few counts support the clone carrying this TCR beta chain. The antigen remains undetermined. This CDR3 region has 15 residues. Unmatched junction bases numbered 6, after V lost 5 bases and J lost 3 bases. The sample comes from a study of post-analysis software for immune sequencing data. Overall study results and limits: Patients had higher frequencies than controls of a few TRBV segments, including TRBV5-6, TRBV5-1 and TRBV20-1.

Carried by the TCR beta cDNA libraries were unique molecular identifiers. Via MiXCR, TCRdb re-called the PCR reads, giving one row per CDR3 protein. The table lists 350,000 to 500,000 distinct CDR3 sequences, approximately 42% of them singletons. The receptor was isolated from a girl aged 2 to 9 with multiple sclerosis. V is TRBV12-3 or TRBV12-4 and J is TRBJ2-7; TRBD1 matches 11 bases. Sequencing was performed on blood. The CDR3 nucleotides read TGTGCCAGCAGTCATGGGACAGGGGGTTTCTACGAGCAGTACTTC. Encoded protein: CASSHGTGGFYEQYF.